The sample holds a few counts of the clone carrying this TCR beta chain. Antigen: not known. This record belongs to a study of T cell repertoires in cytomegalovirus infection. One entry per CDR3 protein, called by TCRdb with MiXCR from the reads. Here the sample spans about 220,000 distinct CDR3 sequences, around 35% being singletons. The CDR3 runs 17 residues. V shed 4 bases and J 0 bases; nucleotides not matched to a gene: 6. Per the germline V gene, CDR1 is SGHTA and CDR2 is FQGTGA. Overall study results and limits: Predominance within the ex vivo response was attributable to HLA-C-restricted CMV-specific TCR beta clonotypes. Adding up the frequency of public TCR beta families identified people who carried CMV plus the relevant HLA.

This sequence joins TRBV7-3 and TRBJ2-3; 11 bases fit TRBD2. This clonotype was obtained from a human donor in good health (CMV status not recorded). Some clones in this sample may be carry-over from other donors' samples. The specimen comprised CD8+ T cells from cultured PBMCs, sampled from culture after CMV antigen stimulation. The CDR3 DNA follows: TGTGCCAGCAGCTCGGGACTAGCGGCTACTAGCACAGATACGCAGTATTTT. This encodes CASSSGLAATSTDTQYF.